Sequencing of this T cell receptor beta chain was carried out in a study of spatial heterogeneity in lung cancer. Study-level information: There was a strong correlation between the counts of TCR transcripts measured in tumor regions and a T cell transcriptional module score that was calculated from matched bulk RNA-seq. Overall study findings and caveats: In tumor T cells, estimated coverage reached 6% to 7% for alpha chains and around 12% for beta chains. Counts that tracked tumor mutation counts were those of expanded intratumoral alpha and beta TCRs.

At least ten counts were recorded for this clonotype. Its antigen is not known. This beta chain was picked up by a library intended for alpha chains and is off target, so its count carries little meaning. As to time point: sample taken at primary tumor resection. The roughly 68 donors had untreated early-stage non-small cell lung cancer. Whole RNA, isolated from tumor, nontumor lung or frozen PBMC, was sequenced without prior sorting. The CDR3 length is 15 residues. CDR1 and CDR2 from the germline V gene are MGHRA and YSYEKL. V trimming: 3 bases; J trimming: 2 bases; junction bases outside the gene matches: 7. Via MiXCR, TCRdb re-called the 5' RACE reads, giving one row per CDR3 protein. The sample includes roughly 19,000 distinct CDR3 sequences, 4.5% to 7.5% of them seen just once.

The sequencing used lung tumor tissue, collected at surgery. The V gene is TRBV4-1, the J gene TRBJ2-7, with TRBD1 matching 7 bases. The sequence was obtained from a female donor with early-stage non-small cell lung cancer. CDR3 region: CASSHREDRTYEQYF. The CDR3 DNA is TGCGCCAGCAGCCACCGAGAGGACAGGACCTACGAGCAGTACTTC.